Sequencing of this TCR beta chain was carried out in a study of blood T cell repertoires in COVID-19. This clone came up a few times. Libraries were prepared by immunoSEQ multiplex PCR; TCRdb keeps only in-frame clonotypes and omits some of them. The repertoire consists of 200,000 to 250,000 clones, with roughly 80% occurring once and the leading ten covering 8% to 9%. CDR3 size: 14 residues. Unmatched junction bases numbered 1, after V lost 1 base and J lost 1 base. The germline V gene encodes CDR1 LNHNV and CDR2 YYDKDF (reference sequence). The chain combines TRBV15 with TRBJ2-7; 7 nucleotides agree with TRBD1. Source material: peripheral blood. This sequence originates from a woman of 80 years or more with COVID-19, enrolled during active disease. The CDR3 here is CATSRGDSSYEQYF. CDR3 DNA sequence: TGTGCCACCAGCAGAGGGGACAGTTCCTACGAGCAGTACTTC.